This TCR beta chain was obtained from a study of blood T cell repertoires in COVID-19 (dated by TCRdb to 2020 to 2022). The study in broad terms: Collaborator samples came from the United States, Italy and Spain and covered acute and convalescent phases of COVID-19. The prospective study material was composed of cDNA or gDNA derived from T cells, B-cell-depleted T cells, or PBMCs. Subjects who had been exposed to COVID-19, were actively infected with it, or had recovered from it provided the deeply sampled blood TCRbeta repertoires that made up the dataset. The repertoires were made available in a free public database intended to serve as a resource for research on the immune response to SARS-CoV-2. The samples were drawn from two sources: the first 160 participants of the ongoing ImmuneRACE study, and 950 to 1,500 subjects contributed by 6 global collaborators. A de-identified subject ID, COVID-19 status, age in years and sex were almost always included in the sample metadata. Where HLA class I and class II types were available, the types were taken from metadata supplied by the sample provider, not from assay-based typing. The study at large found these results: The amount of clinical and demographic metadata varied by source and participant and was provided uncurated.

Worth noting for this clone: The antigen it recognizes is unknown. No qualities accompany the bases; no much larger clone lies one base away.

The immunoSEQ Assay, a bias-controlled multiplex PCR, was used to amplify TCRbeta CDR3 regions from genomic DNA. The published analysis was carried out like this. The number of nucleated cells in each sample was estimated from the amplification of reference gene primers within the assay. Sequence reads were collapsed and filtered to measure the absolute abundance of every unique TCRbeta CDR3 rearrangement. For each sample, productive Simpson clonality was calculated by taking the square root of Simpson's diversity index across productive rearrangements. This is the immuneACCESS table as TCRdb keeps it, with only in-frame sequences that have V and J called. A part of the clones is gone; compared with another copy, unresolved V genes explain less than half, and the rest is unexplained. D and trimming come from the DNA, and the V and J calls and clone size come from that table. Within this sample are fewer than 150,000 clones, with roughly 81% of them counted one time only. Of the sample, 13% is held by the ten largest clones.

Each collaborating institution followed its own protocols to collect whole blood in K2EDTA tubes. For TCRbeta analysis, collaborators shipped samples in one of three forms: frozen whole blood, isolated PBMCs, or DNA extracted from either of those sample types. The sequencing input was peripheral blood. The clonotype was recovered from a human donor in a cohort sampled during active COVID-19.

The CDR3 region: CASSRTGFFQPQHF. The bases are TGTGCCAGCAGCCGGACAGGGTTCTTCCAGCCCCAGCATTTT. The chain joins TRBV6-5 to TRBJ1-5; TRBD1 lines up with 8 middle nucleotides. CDR1 and CDR2 (MNHEY, SVGAGI) derive from the germline V gene. The CDR3 has 14 amino acids, counting the end cysteine and phenylalanine. Only CDR3 DNA remains: 42 bases, in frame from the first base. V is trimmed back by 6 bases and J by 7 bases, and the junction contains 8 bases that no gene match accounts for.